This T cell receptor (beta chain) appears in the sequencing data of a study of CD8 T cells in Susac syndrome. Overall study context: Within the group of sequenced Susac syndrome patients, roughly 6 had active disease and roughly eight were in remission. Study-wide findings and caveats: It was acknowledged in the study that its TCR sequencing and HLA analysis involved a relatively small number of individuals.

With random hexamers, roughly 0.45 to 1 ug RNA was reverse transcribed. TCRdb used MiXCR to reprocess the immunoSEQ multiplex PCR reads, holding one entry per CDR3 protein. Among some 130,000 distinct CDR3 sequences listed, about 95% were seen once. TEMRA cells were FACS-enriched, while CD8+ and CD4+ T cells were negatively isolated. Remarks on this clonotype: What it recognizes is unknown.

What was sequenced was CD8+ T cells from PBMCs. This clonotype originated in a human donor with Susac syndrome.

For the CDR3, the DNA is TGTGCCAGCAGGCCGATGGGTACATCGAACTATGGCTACACCTTC. This gives the protein CASRPMGTSNYGYTF. The V gene is TRBV6-1, the J gene TRBJ1-2; D ambiguous. With 6 bases removed from V and 2 bases from J, the gap between germline ends came to 16 bases. The CDR3 has 15 residues. Per the germline V gene, CDR1 is MNHNS and CDR2 is SASEGT.